This TCR beta chain was obtained from a study of T cells in women clearing cervical HPV infection. Overall study: With HLA typing for only a few women, HLA confounding remains possible.

This table comes from immunoSEQ multiplex PCR, and its TCRdb copy is limited to in-frame clones, with some not included. The sample's table shows about 32,000 clones. The TCR was taken from a woman aged 18 to 75 with a cervical HPV16 infection that either progressed to CIN3+ or cleared (not recorded which). Specimen: blood buffy coat.

The CDR3 sequence: CASSLAPGTDTQYF. CDR3 bases read: TGCGCCAGCAGCTTGGCCCCCGGGACAGATACG. The chain links TRBV5-1 to TRBJ2-3; no firm D call. The CDR3 end falls 3 residues outside the read, so it is completed with the germline J gene. The CDR3 runs 14 residues. Trimming shortened V by 0 bases and J by 3 bases, and 8 bases separated the two germline ends. Germline values: CDR1 SGHRS, CDR2 YFSETQ.